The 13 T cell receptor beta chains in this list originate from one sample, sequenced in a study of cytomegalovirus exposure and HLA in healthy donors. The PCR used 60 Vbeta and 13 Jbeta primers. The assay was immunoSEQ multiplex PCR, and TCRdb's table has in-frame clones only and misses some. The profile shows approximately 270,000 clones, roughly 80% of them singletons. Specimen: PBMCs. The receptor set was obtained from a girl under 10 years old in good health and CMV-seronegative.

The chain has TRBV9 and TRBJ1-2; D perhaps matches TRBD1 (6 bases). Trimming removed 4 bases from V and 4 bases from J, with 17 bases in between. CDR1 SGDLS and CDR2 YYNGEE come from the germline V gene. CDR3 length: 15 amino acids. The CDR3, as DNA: TGTGCCAGCAGCCCCCGACAGGAGACCATCTATGGCTACACCTTC. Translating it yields CASSPRQETIYGYTF.

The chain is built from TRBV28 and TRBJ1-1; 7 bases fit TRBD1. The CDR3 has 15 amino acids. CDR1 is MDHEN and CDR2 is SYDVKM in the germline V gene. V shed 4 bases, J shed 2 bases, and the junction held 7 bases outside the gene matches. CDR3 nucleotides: TGTGCCAGCAGTTCAGCAGGGACAGCAAACACTGAAGCTTTCTTT. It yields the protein CASSSAGTANTEAFF.

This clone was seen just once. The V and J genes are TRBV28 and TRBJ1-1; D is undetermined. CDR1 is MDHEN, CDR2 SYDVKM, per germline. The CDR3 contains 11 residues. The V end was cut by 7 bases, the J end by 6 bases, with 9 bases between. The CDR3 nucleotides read TGTGCCAGCACCCTAGCGGCTGAAGCTTTCTTT. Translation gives CASTLAAEAFF.

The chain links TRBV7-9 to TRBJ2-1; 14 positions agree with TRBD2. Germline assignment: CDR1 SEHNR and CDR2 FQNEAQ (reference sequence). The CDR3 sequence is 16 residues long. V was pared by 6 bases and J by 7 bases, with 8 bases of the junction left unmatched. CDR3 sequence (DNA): TGTGCCAGCAGTGGACTAGCGGGAGGCCAACGTAATGAGCAGTTCTTC. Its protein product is CASSGLAGGQRNEQFF.

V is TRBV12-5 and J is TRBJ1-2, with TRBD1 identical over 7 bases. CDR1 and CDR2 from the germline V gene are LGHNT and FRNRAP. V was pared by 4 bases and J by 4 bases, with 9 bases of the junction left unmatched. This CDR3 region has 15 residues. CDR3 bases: TGTGCTAGTGGTTCAGGGACAGTGAGTTCCTATGGCTACACCTTC. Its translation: CASGSGTVSSYGYTF.

CDR3 sequence: CASRSRDYRTYEQYF. CDR3 sequence (DNA): TGTGCCAGCAGATCCAGGGACTACCGTACCTACGAGCAGTACTTC. J is TRBJ2-7 and V is TRBV7-8, with 7 bases fitting TRBD2. Germline CDR1 reads SGHVS; CDR2 reads FQNEAQ. The length of the CDR3 is 15 residues. V lost 6 bases to trimming and J lost 2 bases; unmatched junction nucleotides: 10.

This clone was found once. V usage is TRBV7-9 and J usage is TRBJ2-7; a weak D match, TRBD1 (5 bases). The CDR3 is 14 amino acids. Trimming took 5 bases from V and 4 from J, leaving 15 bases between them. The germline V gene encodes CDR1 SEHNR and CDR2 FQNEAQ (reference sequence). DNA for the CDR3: TGTGCCAGCAGCCTCCCGCAGGGTGGGTACGAGCAGTACTTC. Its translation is CASSLPQGGYEQYF.

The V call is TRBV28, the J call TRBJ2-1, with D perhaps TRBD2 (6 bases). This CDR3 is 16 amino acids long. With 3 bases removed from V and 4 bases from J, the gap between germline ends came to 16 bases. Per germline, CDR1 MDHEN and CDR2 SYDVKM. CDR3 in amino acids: CASSFNRGTVYNEQFF. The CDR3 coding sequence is TGTGCCAGCAGTTTCAATCGGGGGACGGTTTACAATGAGCAGTTCTTC.

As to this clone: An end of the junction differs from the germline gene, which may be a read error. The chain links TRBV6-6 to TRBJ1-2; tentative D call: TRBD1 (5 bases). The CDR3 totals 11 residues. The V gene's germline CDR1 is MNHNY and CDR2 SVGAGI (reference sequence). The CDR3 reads CASSLGTRPYF. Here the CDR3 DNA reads TGTGCCAGCAGCCTAGGGACTCGGCCGTACTTC.

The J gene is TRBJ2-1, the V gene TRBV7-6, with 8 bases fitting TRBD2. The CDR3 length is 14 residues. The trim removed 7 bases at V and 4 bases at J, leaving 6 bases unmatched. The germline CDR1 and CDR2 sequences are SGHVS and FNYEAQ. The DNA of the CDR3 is TGTGCCAGCAAGGCGCGGGGGGATTACAATGAGCAGTTCTTC. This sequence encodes CASKARGDYNEQFF.

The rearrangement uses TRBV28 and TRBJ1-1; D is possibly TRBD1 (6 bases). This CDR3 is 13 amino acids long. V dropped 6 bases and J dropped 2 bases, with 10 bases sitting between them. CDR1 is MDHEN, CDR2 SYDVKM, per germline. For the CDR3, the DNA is TGTGCCAGCAGCTGGGGGCGCAACACTGAAGCTTTCTTT. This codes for CASSWGRNTEAFF.

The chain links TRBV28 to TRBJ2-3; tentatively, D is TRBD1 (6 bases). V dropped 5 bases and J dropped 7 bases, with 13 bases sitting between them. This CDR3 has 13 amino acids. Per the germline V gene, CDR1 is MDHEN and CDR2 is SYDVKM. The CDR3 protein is CASSLSDRYTQYF. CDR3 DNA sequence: TGTGCCAGCAGTCTCAGTGACAGGTATACGCAGTATTTT.

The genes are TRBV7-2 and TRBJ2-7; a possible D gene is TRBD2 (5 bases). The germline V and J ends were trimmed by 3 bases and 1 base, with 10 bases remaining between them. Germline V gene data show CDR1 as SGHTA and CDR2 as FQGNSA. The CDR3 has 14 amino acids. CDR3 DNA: TGTGCCAGCAGCTTGATGGGAGTTTCCTACGAGCAGTACTTC. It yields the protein CASSLMGVSYEQYF.